This TCR beta chain was sequenced for a study of tissue T cells after allogeneic stem cell transplantation. Study-level results: Some tissue clones might be persisting host cells; their alloreactivity or antigen specificity was not determined. In patients and mice, blood and spleen missed much of tissue repertoire.

Survey-depth TCRbeta CDR3 sequencing reported V/J genes and productive frequencies. Here immunoSEQ multiplex PCR was the method, and the copy in TCRdb shows in-frame clones only, minus some. The sample contains about 5,900 clones, 40% to 60% of which appear only once. Time point denoted: mouse harvest day 14 after allogeneic transplant. Tail vein injection delivered 10^7 T-cell-depleted bone marrow cells and 10^6 splenic CD5+ T cells. B6 (H2b) cells into BALB/c (H2d) mice; tissues taken at day 7 or 14. Judged by abundance, this clone is medium-sized. Its specificity is not known. Gene names refer to mouse genes. Sequencing ends 1 residue short of the CDR3 end; the germline J gene provides the rest. CDR1 is SGHSN and CDR2 is HYEKVE in the germline V gene. V dropped 0 bases and J dropped 7 bases, with 9 bases sitting between them. The CDR3 totals 14 residues.

Sequences were obtained from gut tissue. J is TRBJ1-6 and V is TRBV12-1; D might be TRBD1 (6 bases). TRBJ1-6 has ORF status, its function being uncertain. This sequence originates from a female BALB/c mouse given C57BL/6 T cells with graft-versus-host disease after an allogeneic hematopoietic cell transplant. CDR3 residues: CASSLPGQNSPLYF. Incomplete CDR3 DNA: TGTGCCAGCTCTCTCCCGGGACAAAATTCGCCCCTCTAC.